The following is a TCR beta chain sequence with its context. Its antigen is currently unknown. This entry comes from a study of shared clonotypes between healthy human individuals. V lost 5 bases, J lost 7 bases, and 17 bases lay in between. The CDR3 has 15 amino acids. The germline gives CDR1 MDHEN, CDR2 SYDVKM. Study results and caveats: Larger richness was generally estimated for naive than memory subsets.

Replicate PCRs run on sorted subsets employed 200 ng DNA, about 27,000 T cell genomes. The method was immunoSEQ multiplex PCR; TCRdb's version includes in-frame clones alone and lacks a portion of them. The sample holds about 2.4 million clones, 80% to 95% seen once. V and J are TRBV28 and TRBJ1-4, with TRBD1 as a possible D gene (5 bases). Sequenced sample: naive CD4+ T cells from PBMCs. Subset indicated: CD45RA+ positively selected. This clonotype was obtained from a man between 18 and 35 years old in good health. Some clones in this sample may be carry-over from other donors' samples. CDR3 DNA: TGTGCCAGCAGTCTTCGGACCCCGGGGGGTGAAAAACTGTTTTTT. Amino acid sequence: CASSLRTPGGEKLFF.